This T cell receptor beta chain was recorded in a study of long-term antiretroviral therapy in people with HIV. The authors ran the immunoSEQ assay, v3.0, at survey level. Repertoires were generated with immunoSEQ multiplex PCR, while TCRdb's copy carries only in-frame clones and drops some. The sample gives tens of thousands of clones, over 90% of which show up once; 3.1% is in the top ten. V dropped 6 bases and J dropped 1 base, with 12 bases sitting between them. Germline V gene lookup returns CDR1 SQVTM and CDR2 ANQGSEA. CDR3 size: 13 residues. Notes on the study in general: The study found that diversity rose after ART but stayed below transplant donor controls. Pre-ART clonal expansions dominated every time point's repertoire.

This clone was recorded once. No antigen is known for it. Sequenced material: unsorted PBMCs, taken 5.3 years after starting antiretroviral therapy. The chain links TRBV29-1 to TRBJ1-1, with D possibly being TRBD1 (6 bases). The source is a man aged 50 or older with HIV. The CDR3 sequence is CSVTGNGNTEAFF. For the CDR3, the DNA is TGCAGCGTCACAGGGAATGGGAACACTGAAGCTTTCTTT. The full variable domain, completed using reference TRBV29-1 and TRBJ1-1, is SAVISQKPSRDICQRGTSLTIQCQVDSQVTMMFWYRQQPGQSLTLIATANQGSEATYESGFVIDKFPISRPNLTFSTLTVSNMSPEDSSIYLCSVTGNGNTEAFFGQGTRLTVV.